The rows below give T cell receptor beta chains drawn from one sample of a study of T cell repertoires in cytomegalovirus infection. TCRdb reprocessed the reads with MiXCR, giving one entry per CDR3 protein. The sample shows 550,000 to 700,000 distinct CDR3 sequences, roughly 43% of them seen only once. For these TCRs, the target antigens are not known. The sequenced sample was cultured PBMCs, obtained from culture after CMV antigen stimulation. These receptors all come from a human donor in good health (CMV status not recorded). Some clones in this sample may be carry-over from other donors' samples. Both conserved end residues are trimmed from each CDR3. Expanded clones are given a class, and other clones once, few, many or no size at all.

v_call: TRBV19
clone_size: -
cdr3_aa: ASSINRGSNQPQH

v_call: TRBV28
clone_size: -
cdr3_aa: ASASGDIAGNTIY

v_call: TRBV7-9
clone_size: -
cdr3_aa: ASSSPGQGSEQY

v_call: TRBV20-1
clone_size: once
cdr3_aa: SARGQGLNSPLH

v_call: TRBV7-2
clone_size: many
cdr3_aa: ASSSGKTWSPLH

v_call: TRBV7-9
clone_size: -
cdr3_aa: ASSQLDRGGGNTIY

v_call: TRBV4-3
clone_size: few
cdr3_aa: ASSQAGSGADTQY

v_call: TRBV19
clone_size: -
cdr3_aa: ASRGGIEQF

v_call: TRBV7-2
clone_size: few
cdr3_aa: ASSSMTGLGEQF

v_call: TRBV28
clone_size: -
cdr3_aa: ASADGGRFDEKLF

v_call: TRBV28
clone_size: few
cdr3_aa: ASSPGTGVKQPQH

v_call: TRBV18
clone_size: -
cdr3_aa: ASSLQWGPNSPLH

v_call: TRBV29-1
clone_size: few
cdr3_aa: SGGRGGTGELF

v_call: TRBV7-2
clone_size: -
cdr3_aa: ASSKRLADTGELF

v_call: TRBV15
clone_size: -
cdr3_aa: ATSWGSSGYT